This TCR beta chain came from a study of human T cells and chemical hapten exposure. Study summary: Reading of the patch tests, which applied 0.01% DPC to the upper back, occurred at 6 days. The study's findings and limits: Because they had alopecia, donors may respond immunologically unlike healthy people. TCRs exceeding 1 in 1000 frequency stayed unchanged with DPC sensitization.

Time point reported: patch test 2, 6 weeks after DPC sensitization. Treatment defined: therapeutic diphenylcyclopropenone sensitization with weekly scalp DPC. This clonotype has ten or more counts. Its target is not known. Germline V gene sequence: CDR1 SGHDT, CDR2 YYEEEE. CDR3 length: 16 amino acids. V dropped 4 bases and J dropped 9 bases, with 20 bases sitting between them. TCRdb fed the RACE reads into MiXCR, producing one record per CDR3 protein. This table has approximately 97,000 distinct CDR3 sequences, over 10% appearing once. This TCR was recovered from a woman aged 40 to 50 with alopecia areata. Some clones in this sample may be carry-over from other donors' samples. This rearrangement joins TRBV5-6 to TRBJ1-6; D is perhaps TRBD1 (6 bases). This specimen consisted of whole blood, obtained in connection with sensitization to the hapten diphenylcyclopropenone (DPC). For the CDR3, the DNA is TGTGCCAGCAGCCTCGGAGGGGGGACGTTTGGTTCACCCCTCCACTTT. Amino acids: CASSLGGGTFGSPLHF. The full variable domain, rest sourced from reference TRBV5-6 and TRBJ1-6, is DAGVTQSPTHLIKTRGQQVTLRCSPKSGHDTVSWYQQALGQGPQFIFQYYEEEERQRGNFPDRFSGHQFPNYSSELNVNALLLGDSALYLCASSLGGGTFGSPLHFGNGTRLTVT.